This T cell receptor beta chain comes out of a study of shared T cell receptors in the human thymus. TCRdb's table, derived via immunoSEQ multiplex PCR, lists solely in-frame clones and lacks some. The sample has roughly 710,000 clones; 70% to 90% are singletons. Germline-derived CDR1 and CDR2 are SGDLS and YYNGEE. V was trimmed by 0 bases and J by 5 bases, leaving 12 bases between them. The length of the CDR3 is 15 residues. The same sample was also used in a study of human thymus T cells. From that second work: Healthy Finnish infants undergoing corrective surgery for congenital heart defects were the donors. Resections that were taken during corrective heart surgery supplied the thymus tissue. Thymic and blood repertoires appeared to carry a bias in their V and J gene usage. Highly overlapping thymic repertoires among unrelated individuals were reported in related research.

The clonotype comes from a girl less than two years old with a congenital heart defect. This chain joins TRBV9 and TRBJ1-5; D possibly corresponds to TRBD1 (5 bases). Specimen: thymocytes. The CDR3 sequence is CASSVDSGKDQPQHF. The DNA of the CDR3 is TGTGCCAGCAGCGTAGACTCAGGGAAAGATCAGCCCCAGCATTTT. Full variable domain (outside the CDR3, taken from reference TRBV9 and TRBJ1-5): DSGVTQTPKHLITATGQRVTLRCSPRSGDLSVYWYQQSLDQGLQFLIQYYNGEERAKGNILERFSAQQFPDLHSELNLSSLELGDSALYFCASSVDSGKDQPQHFGDGTRLSIL.